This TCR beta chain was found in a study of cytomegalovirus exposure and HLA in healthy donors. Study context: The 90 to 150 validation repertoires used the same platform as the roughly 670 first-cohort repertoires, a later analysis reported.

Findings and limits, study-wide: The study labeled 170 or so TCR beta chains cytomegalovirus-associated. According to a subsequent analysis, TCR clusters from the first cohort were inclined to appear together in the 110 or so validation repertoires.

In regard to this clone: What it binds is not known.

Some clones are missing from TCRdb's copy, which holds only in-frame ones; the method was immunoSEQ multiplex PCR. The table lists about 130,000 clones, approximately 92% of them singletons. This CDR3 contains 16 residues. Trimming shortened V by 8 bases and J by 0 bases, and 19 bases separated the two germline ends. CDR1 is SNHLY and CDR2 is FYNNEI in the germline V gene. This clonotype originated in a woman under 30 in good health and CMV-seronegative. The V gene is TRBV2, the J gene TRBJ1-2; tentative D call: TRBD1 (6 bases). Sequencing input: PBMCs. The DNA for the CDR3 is TGTGCCAGCGAAAAGTCAGGGGCCCAAGCTAACTATGGCTACACCTTC. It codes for CASEKSGAQANYGYTF.